This TCR beta chain originates from a study of T cell clones after liver transplantation. On the study more broadly: Samples came from ITN030ST, which attempted immunosuppression withdrawal within 2 years of liver transplantation. Points from the study as a whole: Graft donor-reactive T cells may have migrated into the graft rather than being deleted. In a couple of subjects, few donor cells limited the measurable donor-reactive repertoire.

On this clone: The antigen remains unidentified.

The method was immunoSEQ multiplex PCR; TCRdb's version includes in-frame clones alone and lacks a portion of them. The sample holds 31,000 or so clones, 90% to 95% seen once. The clonotype was recovered from a human patient who received a liver transplant. Part of the T cells may come from the graft donor. The sample in question was CD8+ T cells from blood, obtained 12 months after liver transplant.

CDR3 in amino acids: CATAVDGRQPQHF. The CDR3 nucleotides read TGTGCCACCGCCGTAGACGGACGTCAGCCCCAGCATTTT. The chain couples TRBV7-9 to TRBJ1-5; D call uncertain. V lost 10 bases and J 6 bases, leaving 16 bases between the germline ends. The V gene's germline CDR1 is SEHNR and CDR2 FQNEAQ (reference sequence). The CDR3 has 13 amino acids.